What follows is one T cell receptor beta chain and its context. This specimen belongs to a study of T cell changes during pregnancy in multiple sclerosis. The germline CDR1 and CDR2 sequences are SGHAT and FQNNGV. The junction had 10 bases not matched to a gene; V was cut back by 5 bases and J by 4 bases. CDR3 length equals 16 residues. Method: immunoSEQ multiplex PCR; TCRdb's copy keeps in-frame clones and lacks some. The sample shows approximately 59,000 clones, about 93% of them seen only once. The TCR was taken from a female donor in good health, enrolled as a control in a pregnancy study. The chain has TRBV11-2 and TRBJ1-4; 7 positions match TRBD1. Sequencing used peripheral blood, obtained in the third trimester of pregnancy. CDR3 nucleotides: TGTGCCAGCAGCCTAAGACTCGGGACAGATAATGAAAAACTGTTTTTT. Translation: CASSLRLGTDNEKLFF.